The 12 T cell receptor beta chains presented below share a single source sample, sequenced in a study of T cell clonotyping in hematopoietic cell transplantation (dated by TCRdb to the early 2020s). Receptor libraries were prepared by the immunoSEQ multiplex PCR assay. TCRdb took over this immuneACCESS table, retaining in-frame rearrangements with V and J assigned. Such tables are incomplete; in checked studies, under half of the missing clones stem from an unresolved V gene, and the remainder is unexplained. This sample has 65,000 to 80,000 clones in its table, and 90% to 96% of those were observed once. Roughly 1.5% of the sample goes to the ten largest clones. What this sample's time point label stands for: recipient sample about 28 days before transplant, after cytoreduction. The starting material was peripheral blood mononuclear cells, obtained before stem cell transplant. The source of these receptors is a woman between 50 and 59 years old with acute myeloid leukemia. Some clones in this sample may be carry-over from other donors' samples.

The chain links TRBV6-5 to TRBJ1-1; D is perhaps TRBD1 (6 bases). Germline CDR1 MNHEY, CDR2 SVGAGI. The CDR3 has 15 residues. The ends were cut back, 2 bases at V and 0 bases at J, with 10 bases in the middle. CDR3 nucleotides: TGTGCCAGCAGTTACGAGGGGGGCTTGAACACTGAAGCTTTCTTT. Its translation: CASSYEGGLNTEAFF.

J is TRBJ2-2 and V is TRBV5-5; perhaps D is TRBD1 or TRBD2 (5 bases each). The germline V and J ends were trimmed by 5 bases and 1 base, with 12 bases remaining between them. From germline, CDR1 is SGHKS and CDR2 YYEKEE (reference sequence). CDR3 length: 15 amino acids. The CDR3 nucleotides read TGTGCCAGCAGATACGGGGCGGTGAACACCGGGGAGCTGTTTTTT. Translation: CASRYGAVNTGELFF.

The chain employs TRBV6-5 and TRBJ1-1; weak D call: TRBD1 (6 bases). Trimming shortened V by 7 bases and J by 5 bases, and 17 bases separated the two germline ends. The CDR3 sequence is 14 residues long. Germline V CDR1 and CDR2: MNHEY, SVGAGI. The CDR3 sequence: CASKTGDGITEAFF. The CDR3 bases are TGTGCCAGCAAGACAGGAGACGGTATAACTGAAGCTTTCTTT.

This clone showed up just a few times. V is TRBV28 and J is TRBJ1-6; D remains unclear. This CDR3 has 10 residues. V lost 6 bases and J lost 17, with 11 bases in between. Per germline, CDR1 MDHEN and CDR2 SYDVKM. The CDR3 region has the DNA TGTGCCAGCAGGGATATTAGGGTCCACTTT. This encodes CASRDIRVHF. Together with reference TRBV28 and TRBJ1-6, the CDR3 gives the full variable domain: DVKVTQSSRYLVKRTGEKVFLECVQDMDHENMFWYRQDPGLGLRLIYFSYDVKMKEKGDIPEGYSVSREKKERFSLILESASTNQTSMYLCASRDIRVHFGNGTRLTVT.

CDR3 nucleotides: TGTGCCAGCAGTGGGACAGCCCAAGAGACCCAGTACTTC. This gives the protein CASSGTAQETQYF. The chain links TRBV2 to TRBJ2-5; D is perhaps TRBD1 (6 bases). This CDR3 has 13 amino acids. Trimming shortened V by 4 bases and J by 1 base, and 7 bases separated the two germline ends. Looked up from germline, CDR1 is SNHLY and CDR2 is FYNNEI.

The rearrangement joins TRBV30 to TRBJ2-3; the match to TRBD2 covers 11 bases. Germline values: CDR1 GTSNPN, CDR2 SVGIG (reference sequence). The CDR3 extends over 15 amino acids. The J segment lost 3 bases and the V segment lost 2 bases, leaving 4 bases of the junction unmatched. CDR3 loop: CAWSWLAGGTDTQYF. The CDR3 coding sequence is TGTGCCTGGAGTTGGCTAGCGGGAGGTACAGATACGCAGTATTTT.

The gene calls are TRBV7-8 and TRBJ2-7; 10 positions agree with TRBD2. With V trimmed by 6 bases and J by 2 bases, 7 bases remained unmatched. The germline CDR1 and CDR2 sequences are SGHVS and FQNEAQ. The CDR3 loop spans 15 amino acids. For the CDR3, the DNA is TGTGCCAGCAGGATACTAGCGGGGAGCCCCTACGAGCAGTACTTC. Its protein is CASRILAGSPYEQYF.

The rearrangement uses TRBV28 and TRBJ1-4; tentative D call: TRBD1 (6 bases). CDR3 size: 17 residues. V was pared by 3 bases and J by 6 bases, with 20 bases between. The germline gives CDR1 MDHEN, CDR2 SYDVKM. CDR3 coding DNA: TGTGCCAGCAGTTTTTCTGTTGAGGGCAGGGGTCATGAAAAACTGTTTTTT. This codes for CASSFSVEGRGHEKLFF.

DNA of the CDR3: TGTGCCAGCAGCGTAGGACTGGCCGACTATGGCTACACCTTC. This sequence encodes CASSVGLADYGYTF. The chain links TRBV9 to TRBJ1-2; D not resolved. From germline, CDR1 is SGDLS and CDR2 YYNGEE. V was trimmed by 0 bases and J by 3 bases, leaving 9 bases between them. The CDR3 length is 14 residues. The whole variable domain, remainder taken from reference TRBV9 and TRBJ1-2, is DSGVTQTPKHLITATGQRVTLRCSPRSGDLSVYWYQQSLDQGLQFLIQYYNGEERAKGNILERFSAQQFPDLHSELNLSSLELGDSALYFCASSVGLADYGYTFGSGTRLTVV.

This chain links TRBV6-1 with TRBJ1-1; weak D call: TRBD1 (5 bases). V lost 5 bases and J 1 base, leaving 14 bases between the germline ends. CDR1 and CDR2 (germline): MNHNS, SASEGT. This CDR3 is 15 amino acids long. The chain's CDR3 is CASSSGHTRNTEAFF. For the CDR3, the DNA is TGTGCCAGCAGTAGTGGACATACCAGGAACACTGAAGCTTTCTTT.

The V call is TRBV19, the J call TRBJ2-5; D is tentatively TRBD1 or TRBD2 (5 bases each). This CDR3 region has 14 residues. The V gene's germline CDR1 is LNHDA and CDR2 SQIVND (reference sequence). V shed 4 bases and J shed 5 bases, with 14 bases lying between them. In nucleotides, the CDR3 is TGTGCCAGTAGTACAGGGAGTCCTAGTGAGACCCAGTACTTC. This translates into CASSTGSPSETQYF.

The CDR3 region has the DNA TGTGCCAGTAGTTCATCTAGGGCAGAGACCCAGTACTTC. It yields the protein CASSSSRAETQYF. The chain recombines TRBV19 with TRBJ2-5; D remains unclear. Germline V lookup: CDR1 LNHDA, CDR2 SQIVND (reference sequence). The germline V and J ends were trimmed by 5 bases and 4 bases, with 11 bases remaining between them. This CDR3 contains 13 residues. Filled out from reference TRBV19 and TRBJ2-5, the complete variable domain reads DGGITQSPKYLFRKEGQNVTLSCEQNLNHDAMYWYRQDPGQGLRLIYYSQIVNDFQKGDIAEGYSVSREKKESFPLTVTSAQKNPTAFYLCASSSSRAETQYFGPGTRLLVL.